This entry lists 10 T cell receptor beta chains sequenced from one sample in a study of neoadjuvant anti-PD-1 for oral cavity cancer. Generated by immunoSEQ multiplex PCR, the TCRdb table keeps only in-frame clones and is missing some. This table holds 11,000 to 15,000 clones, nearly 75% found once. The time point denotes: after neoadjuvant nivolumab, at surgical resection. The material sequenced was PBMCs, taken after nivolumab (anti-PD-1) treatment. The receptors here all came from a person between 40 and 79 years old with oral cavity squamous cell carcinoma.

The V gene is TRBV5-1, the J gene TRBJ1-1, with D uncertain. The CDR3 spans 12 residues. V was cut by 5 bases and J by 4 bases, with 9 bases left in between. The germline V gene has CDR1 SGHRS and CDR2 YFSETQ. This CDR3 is CASRQEGTEAFF. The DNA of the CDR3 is TGCGCCAGCAGGCAGGAGGGCACTGAAGCTTTCTTT.

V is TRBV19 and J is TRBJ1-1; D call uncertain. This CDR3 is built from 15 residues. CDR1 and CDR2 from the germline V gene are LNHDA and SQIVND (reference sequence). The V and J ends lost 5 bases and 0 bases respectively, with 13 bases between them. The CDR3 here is CASSVGLLMNTEAFF. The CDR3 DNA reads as TGTGCCAGTAGTGTCGGACTGCTCATGAACACTGAAGCTTTCTTT.

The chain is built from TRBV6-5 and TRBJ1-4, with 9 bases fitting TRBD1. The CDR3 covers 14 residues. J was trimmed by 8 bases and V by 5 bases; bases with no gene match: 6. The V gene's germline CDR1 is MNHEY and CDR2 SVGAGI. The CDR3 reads CASSGQGMREKLFF. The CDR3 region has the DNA TGTGCCAGCAGTGGACAGGGGATGCGGGAAAAACTGTTTTTT.

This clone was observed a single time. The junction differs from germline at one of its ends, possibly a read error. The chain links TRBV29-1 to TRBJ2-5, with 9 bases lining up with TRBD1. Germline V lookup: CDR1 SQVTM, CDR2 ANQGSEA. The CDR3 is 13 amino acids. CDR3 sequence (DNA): TGCGGCGTCGGGACAGGGAGTACGGAGACCCAGTACTTC. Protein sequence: CGVGTGSTETQYF.

The chain's CDR3 is CAWSVRAVNTDTQYF. The CDR3 DNA is TGTGCCTGGAGTGTACGAGCTGTCAACACAGATACGCAGTATTTT. The rearrangement links TRBV30 to TRBJ2-3; unclear D gene. Germline V gene sequence: CDR1 GTSNPN, CDR2 SVGIG (reference sequence). V lost 0 bases and J 2 bases, leaving 12 bases between the germline ends. The CDR3 totals 15 residues.

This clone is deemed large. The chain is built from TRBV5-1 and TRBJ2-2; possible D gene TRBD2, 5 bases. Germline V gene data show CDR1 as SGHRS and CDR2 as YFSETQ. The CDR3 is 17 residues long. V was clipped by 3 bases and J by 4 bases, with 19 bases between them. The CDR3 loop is CASSSRPSPTSTGELFF. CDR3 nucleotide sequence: TGCGCCAGCAGCTCCCGCCCTAGCCCCACCTCCACCGGGGAGCTGTTTTTT.

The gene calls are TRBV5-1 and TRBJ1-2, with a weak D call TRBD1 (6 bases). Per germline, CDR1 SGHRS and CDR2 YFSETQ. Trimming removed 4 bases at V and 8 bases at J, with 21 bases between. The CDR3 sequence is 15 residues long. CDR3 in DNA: TGCGCCAGCAGCCTACAGGGTAGGGATCTGGGAGGCTACACCTTC. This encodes CASSLQGRDLGGYTF.

In DNA, the CDR3 is TGTGCCATCAGTGCGCGGGGGACTAGCACAGATACGCAGTATTTT. Encoded protein: CAISARGTSTDTQYF. The chain uses TRBV10-3 and TRBJ2-3, with 7 positions matching TRBD2. The CDR3 runs to 15 residues. Germline V CDR1 and CDR2: ENHRY, SYGVKD. V lost 4 bases to trimming and J lost 0 bases; unmatched junction nucleotides: 4.

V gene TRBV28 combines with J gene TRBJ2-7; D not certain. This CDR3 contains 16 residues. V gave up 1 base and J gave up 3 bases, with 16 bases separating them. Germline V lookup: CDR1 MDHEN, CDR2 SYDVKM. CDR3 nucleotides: TGTGCCAGCAGTTTATTTTCACGTCCCCCGCTCTACGAGCAGTACTTC. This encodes CASSLFSRPPLYEQYF.

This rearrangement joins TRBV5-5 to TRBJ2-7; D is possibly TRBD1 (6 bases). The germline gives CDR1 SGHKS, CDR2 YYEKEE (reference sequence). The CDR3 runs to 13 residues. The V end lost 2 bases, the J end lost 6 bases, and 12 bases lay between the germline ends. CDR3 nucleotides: TGTGCCAGCAGCTTACAGGGAGTAGGCGAGCAGTACTTC. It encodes CASSLQGVGEQYF.